A single sample is the source of the 10 T cell receptor beta chains below, sequenced in a study of blood T cell repertoires in COVID-19. Sequencing used immunoSEQ multiplex PCR; TCRdb keeps in-frame clones, though not all of them. The table lists just under 95,000 clones, about 78% of them singletons. The sequenced sample was peripheral blood. The receptors shown here come from a man aged 45 to 65 who had recovered from COVID-19.

The rearrangement joins TRBV7-2 to TRBJ2-2; no reliable D call. The germline V gene has CDR1 SGHTA and CDR2 FQGNSA. V dropped 5 bases and J dropped 4 bases, with 8 bases sitting between them. The CDR3 is 13 amino acids. CDR3 in amino acids: CASSPVSTGELFF. The CDR3, as DNA: TGTGCCAGCAGCCCCGTGTCCACCGGGGAGCTGTTTTTT.

This CDR3 reads CASSKTSVFNEQYF. In nucleotides, the CDR3 is TGCGCCAGCAGCAAGACTAGCGTATTCAACGAGCAGTACTTC. The rearrangement uses TRBV5-1 and TRBJ2-7; 8 bases match TRBD2. Germline V gene data show CDR1 as SGHRS and CDR2 as YFSETQ. J gave up 5 bases and V 4 bases, and 8 bases lay outside the gene matches. The length of the CDR3 is 14 residues.

The table lists this clone with a few counts. CDR3 nucleotide sequence: TGTGCCAGCAGCGTGGACATAAATCAGCCCCAGCATTTT. It is translated as CASSVDINQPQHF. The rearrangement links TRBV9 to TRBJ1-5; TRBD1 is a possible D gene (5 bases). The CDR3 covers 13 residues. Trimming stripped 2 bases from V and 4 bases from J, with 7 bases between. The germline V gene has CDR1 SGDLS and CDR2 YYNGEE.

V and J are TRBV13 and TRBJ1-5; 8 positions match TRBD1. V lost 5 bases, J lost 6 bases, and 9 bases stayed unmatched. The CDR3 length is 15 residues. The germline V gene encodes CDR1 PRHDT and CDR2 FYEKMQ (reference sequence). The CDR3 loop is CASSPGTGRIQPQHF. CDR3 DNA sequence: TGTGCCAGCAGCCCCGGGACAGGACGGATTCAGCCCCAGCATTTT. Combining the CDR3 with reference TRBV13 and TRBJ1-5 gives the whole variable domain AAGVIQSPRHLIKEKRETATLKCYPIPRHDTVYWYQQGPGQDPQFLISFYEKMQSDKGSIPDRFSAQQFSDYHSELNMSSLELGDSALYFCASSPGTGRIQPQHFGDGTRLSIL.

The V gene is TRBV5-1, the J gene TRBJ2-2; possible D gene TRBD2, 6 bases. With 4 bases removed from V and 8 bases from J, the gap between germline ends came to 9 bases. CDR1 is SGHRS, CDR2 YFSETQ, per germline. CDR3 size: 12 residues. In DNA, the CDR3 is TGCGCCAGCAGCGCGGGGTTTGGGGAGCTGTTTTTT. Translated: CASSAGFGELFF. The complete variable domain, with remaining parts taken from reference TRBV5-1 and TRBJ2-2, reads KAGVTQTPRYLIKTRGQQVTLSCSPISGHRSVSWYQQTPGQGLQFLFEYFSETQRNKGNFPGRFSGRQFSNSRSEMNVSTLELGDSALYLCASSAGFGELFFGEGSRLTVL.

The chain links TRBV7-6 to TRBJ1-1; 7 positions agree with TRBD1. Trimming took 5 bases from V and 1 from J; bases not matched to a gene: 10. The CDR3 sequence is 16 residues long. CDR1 SGHVS and CDR2 FNYEAQ come from the germline V gene. The CDR3 DNA reads as TGTGCCAGCAGCCTCGGACAGGCGGGGGGGAACACTGAAGCTTTCTTT. Amino acids: CASSLGQAGGNTEAFF. Combining the CDR3 with reference TRBV7-6 and TRBJ1-1 gives the whole variable domain GAGVSQSPRYKVTKRGQDVALRCDPISGHVSLYWYRQALGQGPEFLTYFNYEAQQDKSGLPNDRFSAERPEGSISTLTIQRTEQRDSAMYRCASSLGQAGGNTEAFFGQGTRLTVV.

The genes are TRBV7-8 and TRBJ2-7; TRBD2 matches 11 bases. The J segment lost 2 bases and the V segment lost 4 bases, leaving 13 bases of the junction unmatched. The CDR3 consists of 18 residues. Germline V gene sequence: CDR1 SGHVS, CDR2 FQNEAQ. CDR3 loop: CASSSTGIGTSGTYEQYF. The DNA of the CDR3 is TGTGCCAGCAGCTCAACTGGGATCGGGACTAGCGGCACCTACGAGCAGTACTTC.

A few counts support this clone. The chain carries TRBV10-3 and TRBJ1-2, with D maybe TRBD1 (6 bases). Trimming stripped 10 bases from V and 0 bases from J, with 15 bases between. Germline V gene data show CDR1 as ENHRY and CDR2 as SYGVKD. This CDR3 has 14 amino acids. The CDR3 is CATTDRQANYGYTF. CDR3 nucleotides: TGTGCCACCACTGACAGGCAAGCTAACTATGGCTACACCTTC.

The genes are TRBV10-3 and TRBJ2-3, with TRBD2 matching 11 bases. The CDR3 has 15 amino acids. Germline V lookup: CDR1 ENHRY, CDR2 SYGVKD. J gave up 4 bases and V 6 bases, and 6 bases lay outside the gene matches. The CDR3 spells CAIRIAGGPSDTQYF. The CDR3 coding sequence is TGTGCCATCAGGATAGCGGGAGGGCCCTCAGATACGCAGTATTTT.

J is TRBJ1-5 and V is TRBV5-5, with no clear D. CDR1 and CDR2 from the germline V gene are SGHKS and YYEKEE (reference sequence). There are 17 residues in the CDR3. V gave up 1 base and J gave up 0 bases, with 14 bases separating them. The CDR3, as DNA: TGTGCCAGCAGCTTGTCGAGTGGTCATTTTAGCAATCAGCCCCAGCATTTT. Its protein is CASSLSSGHFSNQPQHF. Full variable domain (missing parts from reference TRBV5-5 and TRBJ1-5): DAGVTQSPTHLIKTRGQQVTLRCSPISGHKSVSWYQQVLGQGPQFIFQYYEKEERGRGNFPDRFSARQFPNYSSELNVNALLLGDSALYLCASSLSSGHFSNQPQHFGDGTRLSIL.